This TCR beta chain is drawn from a study of cytomegalovirus exposure and HLA in healthy donors (dated by TCRdb to 2016 to 2017). In the study overall: According to a later analysis, the 120 or so validation repertoires were produced on the same platform as the 600 to 850 repertoires of the first cohort. The aim of the study was to test whether cataloging public T cell receptors could identify signatures of past pathogen exposure. Along with the approximately 620-subject first cohort, a separate validation cohort of around 120 different subjects was used. To predict cytomegalovirus infection status, the study combined high-throughput TCR immunosequencing, statistical association of individual TCRs with disease status, and machine learning.

A word on this clone: Its antigen remains unidentified. Base-call qualities are not available, and no considerably larger clone is one nucleotide away.

Separate from the roughly 630-subject first cohort, the validation cohort of roughly 120 subjects was the group to which the donors belonged. CDR1 SGHTA and CDR2 FQGNSA are derived from the germline V gene. V was cut back by 2 bases and J by 6 bases, leaving a gap of 13 bases between them. There are 15 amino acids in the CDR3, from cysteine to phenylalanine inclusive. Kept here is only the CDR3 DNA, which spans 45 bases and is read in frame from base 1. The library came from the immunoSEQ multiplex PCR assay. On the study's bioinformatics: To diagnose cytomegalovirus status from the catalog of TCR beta chain sequences, a statistical classification framework was built. Here the immuneACCESS table is served through TCRdb, limited to in-frame sequences with V and J called. Missing clones are a known gap in these copies; in checked studies unresolved V genes cover under half, and the rest lacks a known reason. V, J and clone size were drawn from that table, and D and trimming were deduced from the DNA. This sample holds some 170,000 clones; around 81% were observed only once. The ten largest clones represent approximately 2.3% of the sample.

The paper as a whole reports these results and caveats: While some public TCRs were present in many individuals, most TCR sequences turned up only very rarely across donors. A later analysis found that TCRs clustered in the first cohort also tended to co-occur in the 110 or so validation repertoires, with just under 95% of cluster scores above 0. It was suggested by the authors that the approach could potentially be generalized to other disease states and immunological phenotypes. The classifier was reported to diagnose cytomegalovirus status with high specificity and sensitivity in both the original and validation cohorts. Three of the identified cytomegalovirus-associated TCR beta chains were confirmed in vitro to be specific for cytomegalovirus antigens. In the study, some 180 TCR beta chains were listed as associated with cytomegalovirus. All 110 or so repertoires were used to score co-occurrence in the validation cohort in a later analysis, because that analysis had no HLA typing for the cohort.

Sequenced material: PBMCs. Here the chain combines TRBV7-2 and TRBJ2-2, and perhaps TRBD2 as D gene, on 5 matching bases. This TCR came from a man aged 25-45 years in good health and CMV-seropositive. In nucleotide form, the sequence is TGTGCCAGCAGCTTAAGACTATATCCGGCCGGGGAGCTGTTTTTT. Its translation reads: CASSLRLYPAGELFF.